Shown below are 23 T cell receptor beta chains from a single sample sequenced in a study of T cell responses to AZD1222 COVID-19 vaccine (dated by TCRdb to the early 2020s). The time point tag for this specimen amounts to: baseline before first vaccination. Receptor libraries were prepared by the immunoSEQ multiplex PCR assay. As stored in TCRdb, this immuneACCESS dataset retains in-frame rearrangements with V and J assigned. A fraction of the clones does not appear; measured against another copy, unresolved V genes explain less than half of the discrepancy, and the remainder lacks a known reason. The sample table lists roughly 140,000 clones, more than 70% of them with a count of one. Clones ranked in the top ten supply approximately 16% of the sample. The material was peripheral blood, obtained on day 0 of AZD1222 vaccination. Receptor source: an adult in good health.

This clone was counted between two and nine times. This sequence joins TRBV5-3 and TRBJ1-5; the D gene is possibly TRBD1 (5 bases). TRBV5-3 is treated as an ORF (open reading frame) with a function not yet certain. Trimming pared 5 bases from V and 6 bases from J, leaving 15 bases between. CDR3 length: 14 amino acids. CDR3 sequence reads: CARSQRQRGQPQHF. For the CDR3, the DNA is TGTGCCAGAAGTCAGCGACAGAGGGGTCAGCCCCAGCATTTT.

The CDR3: CASSLTAGGSNEQFF. CDR3 nucleotide sequence: TGTGCCAGCAGCTTAACAGCGGGGGGTTCGAATGAGCAGTTCTTC. The V call is TRBV7-3, the J call TRBJ2-1; 9 bases fit TRBD2. J gave up 7 bases and V 0 bases, and 4 bases lay outside the gene matches. Per the germline V gene, CDR1 is SGHTA and CDR2 is FQGTGA. The CDR3 loop spans 15 amino acids.

This chain uses TRBV20-1 with TRBJ2-1; TRBD2 aligns across 9 bases. V trimming: 3 bases; J trimming: 0 bases; junction bases outside the gene matches: 6. The CDR3 extends over 16 amino acids. The V gene's germline CDR1 is DFQATT and CDR2 SNEGSKA (reference sequence). The CDR3 DNA reads TGCAGTGCTAGTCCCAGCGGGGGGAGCTCCTACAATGAGCAGTTCTTC. It is translated as CSASPSGGSSYNEQFF.

The V gene is TRBV27, the J gene TRBJ1-4; D unresolved. The CDR3 is 15 residues long. V lost 5 bases and J lost 2, with 12 bases in between. Germline V gene sequence: CDR1 MNHEY, CDR2 SMNVEV (reference sequence). The CDR3 is CASSPVLGTNEKLFF. Here the CDR3 DNA reads TGTGCCAGCAGTCCCGTGCTGGGCACTAATGAAAAACTGTTTTTT.

This chain joins TRBV6-2 or TRBV6-3 and TRBJ1-4, with TRBD1 matching 10 bases. CDR1 is MNHEY, CDR2 SVGEGT, per germline. V gave up 4 bases and J gave up 6 bases; unmatched junction bases: 5. This CDR3 region has 15 residues. Here the CDR3 DNA reads TGTGCCAGCAGTTCCCCCGGACAGGGGGATGAAAAACTGTTTTTT. This translates into CASSSPGQGDEKLFF.

The chain is built from TRBV5-4 and TRBJ2-3; TRBD2 aligns across 8 bases. With V trimmed by 2 bases and J by 5 bases, 7 bases remained unmatched. This CDR3 is 15 amino acids long. The germline CDR1 and CDR2 sequences are SGHNT and YYREEE (reference sequence). Here the CDR3 reads CASSFFGGAEDTQYF. The CDR3 DNA reads TGTGCCAGCAGCTTTTTCGGGGGGGCCGAAGATACGCAGTATTTT.

This clone came up a few times. The rearrangement joins TRBV4-2 to TRBJ2-3; 7 nucleotides line up with TRBD2. Trimming at V came to 4 bases and at J to 3 bases, leaving 13 bases not matched to a gene. Germline V lookup: CDR1 LGHNA, CDR2 YNFKEQ. This CDR3 has 17 residues. CDR3 loop: CASSRTFRGDSTDTQYF. DNA for the CDR3: TGTGCCAGCAGCCGCACCTTTCGGGGGGACTCGACAGATACGCAGTATTTT.

The rearrangement links TRBV10-3 to TRBJ2-3; D may be TRBD2 (6 bases). Trimming removed 11 bases at V and 0 bases at J, with 15 bases between. CDR3 length equals 14 residues. The germline CDR1 and CDR2 sequences are ENHRY and SYGVKD. For the CDR3, the DNA is TGTGCCTACAAAGCGGGCGGTAGCACAGATACGCAGTATTTT. It encodes CAYKAGGSTDTQYF.

The chain joins TRBV27 to TRBJ2-7; TRBD1 matches at 8 bases. The V gene end was trimmed by 5 bases and the J gene end by 5 bases; junction bases not matched to a gene: 8. The CDR3 loop spans 14 amino acids. From germline, CDR1 is MNHEY and CDR2 SMNVEV (reference sequence). CDR3 in DNA: TGTGCCAGCAGTACCCGGACAGGGTTAGACGAGCAGTACTTC. Protein product: CASSTRTGLDEQYF.

The J gene is TRBJ1-4, the V gene TRBV5-5; D unclear. The CDR3 runs 13 residues. V lost 1 base and J 8 bases, leaving 9 bases between the germline ends. Per the germline V gene, CDR1 is SGHKS and CDR2 is YYEKEE (reference sequence). The CDR3 nucleotides read TGTGCCAGCAGCTTGAATAACGGGGAAAAACTGTTTTTT. It is translated as CASSLNNGEKLFF.

J is TRBJ2-1 and V is TRBV4-2, with 9 bases identical to TRBD2. Germline loops: CDR1 LGHNA, CDR2 YNFKEQ. The J segment lost 7 bases and the V segment lost 6 bases, leaving 7 bases of the junction unmatched. The CDR3 spans 14 residues. CDR3 nucleotides: TGTGCCAGCAGGTATAGCGGGGGTGTAAATGAGCAGTTCTTC. It translates to CASRYSGGVNEQFF.

This sequence joins TRBV28 and TRBJ1-2, with D uncertain. V lost 10 bases, J lost 2 bases, and 14 bases lay in between. From germline, CDR1 is MDHEN and CDR2 SYDVKM. The CDR3 sequence is 13 residues long. CDR3 DNA sequence: TGTGCCACCAATCGTGGGCAAAACTATGGCTACACCTTC. The encoded protein is CATNRGQNYGYTF.

V usage is TRBV29-1 and J usage is TRBJ1-2, with D perhaps matching TRBD1 (6 bases). Trimming took 0 bases from V and 6 from J, leaving 14 bases between them. CDR3 length equals 14 residues. From germline, CDR1 is SQVTM and CDR2 ANQGSEA. The CDR3 DNA follows: TGCAGCGTTGAAGAGCGGGGGCAGGGGAATGGCTACACCTTC. Protein: CSVEERGQGNGYTF.

The V gene is TRBV6-5, the J gene TRBJ1-2; D possibly corresponds to TRBD1 (6 bases). With 9 bases removed from V and 1 base from J, the gap between germline ends came to 15 bases. CDR3 length equals 14 residues. The germline gives CDR1 MNHEY, CDR2 SVGAGI. CDR3 sequence (DNA): TGTGCCAGTAACACAGGGCCTTTTAACTATGGCTACACCTTC. Translating it yields CASNTGPFNYGYTF.

The rearrangement joins TRBV7-2 to TRBJ1-5, with TRBD1 as a possible D gene (5 bases). Germline V gives CDR1 SGHTA, CDR2 FQGNSA. V lost 1 base and J lost 7, with 11 bases in between. This CDR3 contains 14 residues. The CDR3 nucleotides are TGTGCCAGCAGCTTAGTGCAGGGCAGGCAGCCCCAGCATTTT. Translation: CASSLVQGRQPQHF. The full variable domain, with the rest looked up from reference TRBV7-2 and TRBJ1-5, is GAGVSQSPSNKVTEKGKDVELRCDPISGHTALYWYRQSLGQGLEFLIYFQGNSAPDKSGLPSDRFSAERTGGSVSTLTIQRTQQEDSAVYLCASSLVQGRQPQHFGDGTRLSIL.

The J gene is TRBJ1-6, the V gene TRBV3-1 (or the pseudogene TRBV3-2); a weak D match, TRBD1 (6 bases). The CDR3 sequence is 15 residues long. In germline, CDR1 is LGHDT, CDR2 YNNKEL (reference sequence). With 5 bases removed from V and 11 bases from J, the gap between germline ends came to 19 bases. The CDR3 nucleotides read TGTGCCAGCAGCGTCGGAGCCGGGGGCGCGACACCCCTCCACTTT. This sequence encodes CASSVGAGGATPLHF.

The chain uses TRBV9 and TRBJ2-7; a weak D match, TRBD2 (6 bases). This CDR3 is built from 15 residues. V dropped 0 bases and J dropped 4 bases, with 14 bases sitting between them. Germline CDR1 and CDR2: SGDLS and YYNGEE. The CDR3 sequence is CASSVDWATSYEQYF. The CDR3 coding sequence is TGTGCCAGCAGCGTAGACTGGGCGACTAGTTACGAGCAGTACTTC. The complete variable domain, with remaining parts taken from reference TRBV9 and TRBJ2-7, reads DSGVTQTPKHLITATGQRVTLRCSPRSGDLSVYWYQQSLDQGLQFLIQYYNGEERAKGNILERFSAQQFPDLHSELNLSSLELGDSALYFCASSVDWATSYEQYFGPGTRLTVT.

J is TRBJ1-2 and V is TRBV18, with TRBD1 matching 11 bases. The trim removed 3 bases at V and 7 bases at J, leaving 10 bases unmatched. The CDR3 covers 16 residues. Germline V gene lookup returns CDR1 KGHSH and CDR2 LQKENI. CDR3 region: CASSPFSGQGDSGYTF. CDR3 bases: TGTGCCAGCTCACCGTTTTCGGGACAGGGGGATTCTGGCTACACCTTC.

V usage is TRBV5-1 and J usage is TRBJ2-3, with 7 bases that match TRBD1. V was clipped by 2 bases and J by 3 bases; unmatched bases: 15. Germline V gene sequence: CDR1 SGHRS, CDR2 YFSETQ. The CDR3 spans 18 residues. DNA of the CDR3: TGCGCCAGCAGCTTATCAACAGGGGCGGGTAGTTGGACAGATACGCAGTATTTT. This encodes CASSLSTGAGSWTDTQYF.

This chain joins TRBV21-1 and TRBJ2-2; the DNA was not used to check the table's D call, TRBD2. TRBV21-1 is designated a pseudogene. CDR3 size: 17 residues. The CDR3 is CASRHLGGPRDTGELFF. The CDR3, as DNA: TGTGCCAGCAGACACCTGGGGGGGCCGCGGGACACCGGGGAGCTGTTTTTT.

The chain has TRBV5-1 and TRBJ1-2; D gene ambiguous. Trimming stripped 1 base from V and 2 bases from J, with 6 bases between. The CDR3 is 13 residues long. From germline, CDR1 is SGHRS and CDR2 YFSETQ. CDR3 nucleotide sequence: TGCGCCAGCAGCTTGTACGGGAACTATGGCTACACCTTC. This translates into CASSLYGNYGYTF.

V is TRBV24-1 and J is TRBJ1-5; 7 bases are shared with TRBD1. J was trimmed by 7 bases and V by 5 bases; bases with no gene match: 22. The CDR3 is 19 amino acids. Germline-derived CDR1 and CDR2 are KGHDR and SFDVKD. The CDR3, as DNA: TGTGCCACCAGTGTCTGGGGCCTTCCAGACAGGGACCCTTCGCAGCCCCAGCATTTT. Amino acid sequence: CATSVWGLPDRDPSQPQHF.

This chain links TRBV10-1 with TRBJ1-2, with a weak D call TRBD1 (6 bases). Germline lookup yields CDR1 WNHNN and CDR2 SYGVQD (reference sequence). The V and J ends lost 11 bases and 8 bases respectively, with 12 bases between them. The CDR3 sequence is 10 residues long. The CDR3 sequence: CAVGGRGYTF. The CDR3 coding sequence is TGCGCCGTAGGGGGGCGAGGCTACACCTTC.